This T cell receptor (beta chain) was found in a study of T cells in localized non-small cell lung cancer (dated by TCRdb to 2018 to 2021). Regarding the complete study: T cell repertoires of about 230 early-stage NSCLC patients were analyzed, with tumors being compared against uninvolved tumor-adjacent lungs. The cohort was made up of some 240 treatment-naive NSCLC patients whose localized lung tumors had been resected. NSCLC patients had a mean age of approximately 66 years, and more than 120 were male and around 99 female. Study-wide conclusions, independent of this receptor: Because multi-region tumor sequencing was not performed, intratumor heterogeneity could not be ruled out. The highest T cell clonality was observed in uninvolved tumor-adjacent lung, where clonality exceeded that of tumor, suggesting that antigenic responses were more focused in uninvolved tumor-adjacent lung. A median of around 60 of the top 100 tumor clones turned up in the paired uninvolved adjacent lung, and about 28 of those clones also ranked among the top 100 of that same adjacent lung. Longer overall survival was associated with higher T cell density in blood, whereas shorter survival was associated with higher clonality in adjacent lung. Because the study design was exploratory, TCR variables were selected using unadjusted p-values without false-discovery rate correction.

Note on this clone: Its antigen specificity is not known. There are no base qualities to consult, and no much larger clone falls within one base.

At diagnosis, peripheral blood, uninvolved tumor-adjacent lung and tumor were collected and were preserved as a mix of fresh-frozen and FFPE material. For TCR repertoire profiling, the blood samples were analyzed as peripheral blood mononuclear cells. V is cut by 7 bases and J by 5 bases, and the space between the germline ends is 15 bases. The CDR3 measures 14 amino acids from cysteine to phenylalanine. The kept DNA is CDR3 alone, 42 bases in frame from the first base. From the germline V gene, CDR1 is SGHAT and CDR2 is FQNNGV. The immunoSEQ Assay was used to sequence TCR beta CDR3 regions from DNA. As for the authors' bioinformatics: T cell density was computed as TCR beta template counts normalized to usable DNA estimated by amplifying housekeeping genes. Using the preseqR package, richness was estimated by extrapolating to 120,000 templates for tissue samples and 400,000 templates for PBMC samples. Clonality was taken to be one minus Pielou's evenness. To identify tissue-enriched TCRs, differential abundance testing was run on productive amino-acid clonotypes with a minimum total count of 5 and an alpha of 0.1. The Jaccard Index and the Morisita Overlap Index were used to quantify repertoire overlap between compartments. TCR beta CDR3s were clustered by GLIPH together with public tetramer-defined viral CDR3s, and at least three viral sequences plus V-gene enrichment were required for viral motifs. In TCRdb, the immuneACCESS table is reduced to in-frame sequences with V and J assigned. These tables do not hold every clone; where another copy was compared, an unresolved V gene accounts for under half, and the others remain unexplained. Clone size and the V and J calls come from that table; the DNA yielded D and trimming. In this sample the table shows 25,000 to 35,000 clones, roughly 89% of which occur a single time. Together, the top ten hold roughly 2.9% of the sample.

This receptor chain uses TRBV11-2 and TRBJ2-1, with TRBD2 perhaps the D gene, on 6 matching bases. The TCR comes from a female donor of 60 years or more with stage I lung adenocarcinoma. The sample was peripheral blood, taken before any cancer treatment. The CDR3 region reads CASTPGVANNEQFF. In nucleotide form, the sequence is TGTGCCAGCACCCCGGGGGTAGCGAACAATGAGCAGTTCTTC. Here the CDR3 is joined to the reference TRBV11-2 and TRBJ2-1 genes, and the full variable domain is: EAGVAQSPRYKIIEKRQSVAFWCNPISGHATLYWYQQILGQGPKLLIQFQNNGVVDDSQLPKDRFSAERLKGVDSTLKIQPAKLEDSAVYLCASTPGVANNEQFFGPGTRLTVL.